Presented here are 3 T cell receptor beta chains from one specimen sequenced in a study of Ad26.COV2.S vaccination and SARS-CoV-2 variants. Treatment described: over 15 received Ad26.COV2.S at low or high dose, single or two shots; about 5 received placebo; per-sample allocation not given. Day 63 after the first vaccine or placebo injection was the time point for sampling. Data came from immunoSEQ multiplex PCR; TCRdb stores just in-frame clones and leaves some out. The profile shows some 350,000 clones, roughly 90% of them singletons. The sample consisted of peripheral blood, taken in a trial of Ad26.COV2.S vaccine versus placebo. Every receptor here comes from a person between 18 and 60 years old who received the Ad26.COV2.S COVID-19 vaccine or a placebo.

This chain uses TRBV2 with TRBJ2-6, with D unclear. Trimming pared 6 bases from V and 2 bases from J, leaving 5 bases between. Germline V gene sequence: CDR1 SNHLY, CDR2 FYNNEI. This CDR3 region has 13 residues. Written as DNA, the CDR3 is TGTGCCAGCAGCGTAGCTGGGGCCAACGTCCTGACTTTC. Its translation: CASSVAGANVLTF.

The chain uses TRBV24-1 and TRBJ2-3; no definite D call. This CDR3 contains 13 residues. The V gene lost 4 bases and the J gene lost 2 bases, with 6 bases spanning the gap. CDR1 and CDR2 from the germline V gene are KGHDR and SFDVKD. Here the CDR3 DNA reads TGTGCCACCAGTGAACCCCCCACAGATACGCAGTATTTT. Amino acids: CATSEPPTDTQYF.

This clone was seen a single time. The rearrangement links TRBV6-6 to TRBJ1-1; 7 bases are shared with TRBD1. With 5 bases clipped from V and 0 bases from J, the junction kept 6 bases outside the gene matches. Germline CDR1 MNHNY, CDR2 SVGAGI (reference sequence). This CDR3 has 15 amino acids. CDR3 loop: CASSTRTGLNTEAFF. CDR3 nucleotides: TGTGCCAGCAGTACTCGGACAGGACTGAACACTGAAGCTTTCTTT.